This entry lists 12 T cell receptor beta chains sequenced from one sample in a study of regulatory T cells in long-lasting Graves disease (dated by TCRdb to the early 2020s). The library was obtained by multiplex PCR. The sequencer was an Illumina HiSeq 4000. CDR3 regions were amplified by Arm-PCR with iRepertoire HTBI primers to construct TCR beta libraries. TCRdb handled the public reads itself, with Q25 trimming in fastp and clone calling in MiXCR, and kept productive beta chains. Rows with a matching CDR3 protein are joined into one entry that keeps the most common DNA and genes. Present in this sample are roughly 500,000 distinct CDR3 sequences, approximately 13% of which were seen just once. The top ten clonotypes cover roughly 9.7% of the sample. The time point label, read with the paper, signifies: newly diagnosed GD, antithyroid drugs for less than 3 months. RNA was extracted from PBMCs in TRIzol for both TCR sequencing and RNA sequencing.

The same sample was also used in a study of T cells in Graves' hyperthyroidism and ophthalmopathy.

Sequencing used peripheral blood mononuclear cells (PBMCs), obtained at new diagnosis, from a patient treated with antithyroid drugs. Receptors originate from a man under 40 with Graves disease. Donor details come from another sample of the same person, matched by shared clones.

This clonotype has a count of ten or more. The gene calls are TRBV7-9 and TRBJ1-2, with D hard to call. The CDR3 covers 15 residues. Trimming took off 5 bases at V and 0 bases at J, with 13 bases between the two ends. Per the germline V gene, CDR1 is SEHNR and CDR2 is FQNEAQ (reference sequence). In DNA form, the CDR3 reads TGTGCCAGCAGCAACGGCCATTTTACTAACTATGGCTACACCTTC. Translating gives CASSNGHFTNYGYTF.

This clonotype was observed a few times. The rearrangement links TRBV29-1 to TRBJ1-2; 11 bases align to TRBD1. CDR3 size: 12 residues. Germline values: CDR1 SQVTM, CDR2 ANQGSEA. Trimming removed 3 bases from V and 14 bases from J; junction bases left unmatched: 8. CDR3 in amino acids: CSVDLGQGAQTF. For the CDR3, the DNA is TGCAGCGTTGACCTAGGACAGGGGGCGCAAACCTTC.

The rearrangement joins TRBV25-1 to TRBJ2-5, with D maybe TRBD2 (5 bases). CDR3 length: 14 residues. In germline, CDR1 is MGHDK, CDR2 SYGVNS. V was pared by 1 base and J by 5 bases, with 11 bases between. The CDR3 DNA reads TGTGCCAGCAGTGAATGGGAGATGCAGGAGACCCAGTACTTC. Encoded protein: CASSEWEMQETQYF.

This clonotype was seen ten or more times. V usage is TRBV10-3 and J usage is TRBJ2-5; D not certain. CDR1 and CDR2 from the germline V gene are ENHRY and SYGVKD. This CDR3 region has 14 residues. The V gene lost 0 bases and the J gene lost 1 base, with 6 bases spanning the gap. CDR3 in amino acids: CAISESKGQETQYF. CDR3 nucleotides: TGTGCCATCAGTGAGTCGAAGGGCCAAGAGACCCAGTACTTC.

The CDR3 sequence is CASSQSSGTISYNEQFF. The CDR3, as DNA: TGTGCCAGCAGCCAGTCTAGCGGGACCATCTCCTACAATGAGCAGTTCTTC. The V gene is TRBV11-2, the J gene TRBJ2-1; 9 bases are a match to TRBD2. V lost 5 bases, J lost 0 bases, and 8 bases stayed unmatched. This CDR3 comprises 17 residues. The germline V gene encodes CDR1 SGHAT and CDR2 FQNNGV. The variable domain in full, completed from reference TRBV11-2 and TRBJ2-1, reads EAGVAQSPRYKIIEKRQSVAFWCNPISGHATLYWYQQILGQGPKLLIQFQNNGVVDDSQLPKDRFSAERLKGVDSTLKIQPAKLEDSAVYLCASSQSSGTISYNEQFFGPGTRLTVL.

This clonotype has ten or more counts. The chain uses TRBV11-2 and TRBJ2-1, with 9 positions matching TRBD2. The CDR3 spans 16 residues. Losses at the gene ends were 3 bases for V and 5 bases for J; bases not matched to a gene: 8. Germline V CDR1 and CDR2: SGHAT, FQNNGV. In nucleotides, the CDR3 is TGTGCCAGCAGCTTTATCGGCGGGAGGGGGGACAATGAGCAGTTCTTC. Translating gives CASSFIGGRGDNEQFF.

This clonotype was seen repeatedly, ten times or more. The chain links TRBV4-1 to TRBJ1-5; D gene ambiguous. Trimming cost V 1 base and J 5 bases, with 6 bases left between them. This CDR3 contains 13 residues. CDR1 is MGHRA and CDR2 is YSYEKL in the germline V gene. As DNA, the CDR3 is TGCGCCAGCAGCCAAGTGGGATATCAGCCCCAGCATTTT. Protein product: CASSQVGYQPQHF.

This clonotype was counted at least ten times. This chain links TRBV6-1 with TRBJ2-1; tentative D call: TRBD2 (6 bases). The V and J ends lost 7 bases and 0 bases respectively, with 10 bases between them. CDR1 MNHNS and CDR2 SASEGT come from the germline V gene. The CDR3 length is 14 residues. The CDR3 DNA reads as TGTGCCAGCACCGACGGGAGCTCCTACAATGAGCAGTTCTTC. It yields the protein CASTDGSSYNEQFF.

This chain joins TRBV20-1 and TRBJ2-1; no reliable D call. V was pared by 1 base and J by 5 bases, with 6 bases between. Germline CDR1 reads DFQATT; CDR2 reads SNEGSKA (reference sequence). The CDR3 extends over 12 amino acids. This CDR3 is CSARGWDNEQFF. The DNA for the CDR3 is TGCAGTGCTAGAGGTTGGGACAATGAGCAGTTCTTC.

There are many counts of this clonotype. The J gene is TRBJ2-1, the V gene TRBV3-1; the D is unclear. CDR1 and CDR2 from the germline V gene are LGHDT and YNNKEL (reference sequence). Trimming took off 1 base at V and 8 bases at J, with 6 bases between the two ends. The CDR3 is 12 amino acids. Here the CDR3 DNA reads TGTGCCAGCAGCCAAGTAAGCGATGAGCAGTTCTTC. Translating gives CASSQVSDEQFF.

In this sample, this clonotype turned up many times. The chain links TRBV28 to TRBJ2-1; 14 bases are a match to TRBD2. Unmatched junction bases numbered 2, after V lost 6 bases and J lost 7 bases. Germline V gives CDR1 MDHEN, CDR2 SYDVKM. The CDR3 totals 14 residues. CDR3 sequence reads: CASSGTSGRNEQFF. As DNA, the CDR3 is TGTGCCAGCAGCGGGACTAGCGGGAGAAATGAGCAGTTCTTC.

V gene TRBV12-3 or TRBV12-4 combines with J gene TRBJ2-1, with 14 bases that match TRBD2. This CDR3 spans 16 amino acids. The junction had 6 bases not matched to a gene; V was cut back by 6 bases and J by 5 bases. CDR3 sequence: CASSQGTSGSNNEQFF. The CDR3 region has the DNA TGTGCCAGCAGCCAGGGGACTAGCGGGAGTAACAATGAGCAGTTCTTC.